The 18 T cell receptor beta chains below all came from one sample that was sequenced in a study of graft-versus-host responses after intestinal transplantation. The plating included around 200,000 irradiated, violet-dye-labeled stimulator cells together with around 200,000 CFSE-labeled responder cells. Assay used: immunoSEQ multiplex PCR; TCRdb lists only in-frame clones, some missing. Here the sample spans around 21,000 clones, 25% to 35% being singletons. The sequencing used alloreactive CD8+ T cells from a mixed lymphocyte reaction culture, collected before intestinal transplant. Subset denoted: CFSE-low proliferating T cells sorted from roughly six-day pre-transplant mixed lymphocyte reaction (GvH or HvG direction). The receptor set was obtained from a human patient who received an intestinal transplant.

This clone came up a few times. The junction shows a germline mismatch at one end, possibly a read error. The chain couples TRBV27 to TRBJ1-6, with D possibly being TRBD1 (6 bases). CDR3 length: 15 amino acids. CDR1 is MNHEY and CDR2 is SMNVEV in the germline V gene (reference sequence). CDR3 sequence reads: CASSLAGAYNSPLHF. CDR3 sequence (DNA): TGTGCCAGCAGTTTAGCGGGGGCCTACAATTCACCCCTCCACTTT.

The rearrangement joins TRBV19 to TRBJ1-2; 10 nucleotides match TRBD1. Germline V gene sequence: CDR1 LNHDA, CDR2 SQIVND (reference sequence). The CDR3 loop spans 21 amino acids. The J segment lost 8 bases and the V segment lost 10 bases, leaving 34 bases of the junction unmatched. The CDR3 spells CATMPVTEGRETGGLRRGYTF. The DNA for the CDR3 is TGTGCCACCATGCCTGTAACGGAGGGACGGGAGACAGGGGGCCTCCGGAGAGGCTACACCTTC.

J is TRBJ2-5 and V is TRBV5-4, with 14 bases fitting TRBD2. Germline CDR1 SGHNT, CDR2 YYREEE (reference sequence). The CDR3 has 19 residues. The V and J ends lost 0 bases and 5 bases, in that order; junction bases with no gene match: 12. The CDR3 DNA reads as TGTGCCAGCAGCTTGGCCGGACTAGCGGGGGGCGGGTATCTGGAGACCCAGTACTTC. Translating gives CASSLAGLAGGGYLETQYF.

The gene calls are TRBV9 and TRBJ2-5; 8 bases are shared with TRBD2. This CDR3 spans 14 amino acids. V shed 0 bases, J shed 2 bases, and the junction held 0 bases outside the gene matches. Looked up from germline, CDR1 is SGDLS and CDR2 is YYNGEE. CDR3 sequence (DNA): TGTGCCAGCAGCGTAGCGGGGGGGCAAGAGACCCAGTACTTC. Translation: CASSVAGGQETQYF. Combining the CDR3 with reference TRBV9 and TRBJ2-5 gives the whole variable domain DSGVTQTPKHLITATGQRVTLRCSPRSGDLSVYWYQQSLDQGLQFLIQYYNGEERAKGNILERFSAQQFPDLHSELNLSSLELGDSALYFCASSVAGGQETQYFGPGTRLLVL.

This rearrangement joins TRBV27 to TRBJ2-1; the D is unclear. From germline, CDR1 is MNHEY and CDR2 SMNVEV (reference sequence). The CDR3 runs 14 residues. V lost 2 bases and J 2 bases, leaving 7 bases between the germline ends. In DNA, the CDR3 is TGTGCCAGCAGTTTAGCTGGACCCTACAATGAGCAGTTCTTC. This encodes CASSLAGPYNEQFF.

This chain uses TRBV4-1 with TRBJ2-2; 13 bases agree with TRBD2. CDR3 length: 18 amino acids. CDR1 is MGHRA and CDR2 is YSYEKL in the germline V gene. Losses at the gene ends were 3 bases for V and 3 bases for J; bases not matched to a gene: 7. Here the CDR3 DNA reads TGCGCCAGCAGCCACGCGACTAGCGGGGGGTCCTACACCGGGGAGCTGTTTTTT. Protein: CASSHATSGGSYTGELFF.

The chain has TRBV27 and TRBJ2-1; no clear D. The CDR3 is made up of 16 amino acids. Trimming cost V 7 bases and J 4 bases, with 20 bases left between them. Germline V gene data show CDR1 as MNHEY and CDR2 as SMNVEV (reference sequence). In DNA form, the CDR3 reads TGTGCCAGCAAGTCCCTTATGGGCCTGGGGTACAATGAGCAGTTCTTC. Amino acid sequence: CASKSLMGLGYNEQFF.

The V call is TRBV6-5, the J call TRBJ2-3; no definite D call. Germline V gene data show CDR1 as MNHEY and CDR2 as SVGAGI. Trimming took off 4 bases at V and 6 bases at J, with 11 bases between the two ends. The CDR3 contains 13 residues. The CDR3 bases are TGTGCCAGCAGTTTGGGTCCCGCGGATACGCAGTATTTT. Protein product: CASSLGPADTQYF.

This clone has a single count. The chain joins TRBV4-3 to TRBJ2-7, with TRBD1 identical over 11 bases. J lost 5 bases, V lost 3 bases, and 3 bases had no gene match. This CDR3 is 14 amino acids long. CDR1 and CDR2 from the germline V gene are LGHNA and YSLEER. This CDR3 is CASSQGQGGHEQYF. CDR3 nucleotides: TGCGCCAGCAGCCAGGGACAGGGGGGCCACGAGCAGTACTTC.

This clone was seen a few times. The genes are TRBV11-2 and TRBJ2-1; D ambiguous. The CDR3 runs to 13 residues. In germline, CDR1 is SGHAT, CDR2 FQNNGV. Trimming cost V 1 base and J 5 bases, with 6 bases left between them. CDR3: CASSLVGNNEQFF. CDR3 bases: TGTGCCAGCAGCTTAGTGGGCAACAATGAGCAGTTCTTC.

The rearrangement joins TRBV7-9 to TRBJ2-7; no reliable D call. Trimming took off 5 bases at V and 3 bases at J, with 17 bases between the two ends. Germline values: CDR1 SEHNR, CDR2 FQNEAQ (reference sequence). The CDR3 consists of 15 residues. This chain's CDR3 is CASSGSVDPHYEQYF. CDR3 DNA: TGTGCCAGCAGCGGGTCAGTCGATCCCCACTACGAGCAGTACTTC.

This chain uses TRBV15 with TRBJ1-4; D not certain. The CDR3 contains 11 residues. The V and J ends lost 5 bases and 17 bases respectively, with 15 bases between them. Germline loops: CDR1 LNHNV, CDR2 YYDKDF (reference sequence). CDR3 sequence reads: CATSGTGPFFF. The CDR3 nucleotides are TGTGCCACCAGCGGAACTGGACCCTTTTTTTTT.

The rearrangement links TRBV21-1 to TRBJ1-4; the tabulated D call, TRBD1, remains unverified against the DNA. TRBV21-1 corresponds to a pseudogene. The length of the CDR3 is 16 residues. The CDR3 nucleotides read TGTGCCAGCAGCAGGGGACACATTGCAACTAATGAAAAACTGTTTTTT. Its protein is CASSRGHIATNEKLFF.

The V call is TRBV6-5, the J call TRBJ1-5; 8 positions agree with TRBD1. The V gene's germline CDR1 is MNHEY and CDR2 SVGAGI. The J segment lost 6 bases and the V segment lost 2 bases, leaving 3 bases of the junction unmatched. This CDR3 is built from 14 residues. The CDR3 sequence: CASSYGTGGQPQHF. CDR3 nucleotides: TGTGCCAGCAGTTACGGGACAGGCGGTCAGCCCCAGCATTTT.

V and J are TRBV5-4 and TRBJ2-7; D might be TRBD1 (6 bases). The CDR3 is 13 amino acids. The germline V and J ends were trimmed by 4 bases and 4 bases, with 12 bases remaining between them. Looked up from germline, CDR1 is SGHNT and CDR2 is YYREEE (reference sequence). The CDR3 DNA is TGTGCCAGCAGCAACAGGGTGGAGTACGAGCAGTACTTC. Translating it yields CASSNRVEYEQYF.

The rearrangement uses TRBV4-1 and TRBJ1-6; the match to TRBD1 covers 7 bases. V shed 4 bases, J shed 10 bases, and the junction held 16 bases outside the gene matches. The CDR3 is 17 residues long. Germline lookup yields CDR1 MGHRA and CDR2 YSYEKL. The CDR3 DNA reads TGCGCCAGCAGCCCACAAAATCGACAGGGTCTAAGGTCACCCCTCCACTTT. This translates into CASSPQNRQGLRSPLHF.

The chain carries TRBV27 and TRBJ2-7; D is unclear. Trimming removed 5 bases from V and 3 bases from J, with 11 bases in between. Germline values: CDR1 MNHEY, CDR2 SMNVEV (reference sequence). There are 13 residues in the CDR3. CDR3 coding DNA: TGTGCCAGCAGTGATATCGGTAGCTACGAGCAGTACTTC. This sequence encodes CASSDIGSYEQYF.

To note about this clone: A much larger clone differs by one base, so this may be a read error. The V call is TRBV7-6, the J call TRBJ2-7; tentative D call: TRBD2 (5 bases). CDR1 is SGHVS, CDR2 FNYEAQ, per germline. The CDR3 totals 15 residues. V shed 1 base and J shed 2 bases, with 12 bases lying between them. The CDR3 DNA is TGTGCCAGCAGCTTAGAGGCCTGGGGAGCCTACGAGCAGTACTTC. This gives the protein CASSLEAWGAYEQYF.